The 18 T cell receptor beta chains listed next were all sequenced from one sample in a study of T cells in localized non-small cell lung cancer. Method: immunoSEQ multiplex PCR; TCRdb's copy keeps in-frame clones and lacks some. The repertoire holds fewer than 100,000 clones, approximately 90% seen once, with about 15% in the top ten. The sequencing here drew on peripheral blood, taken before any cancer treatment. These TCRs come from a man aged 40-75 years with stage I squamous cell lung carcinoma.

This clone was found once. CDR3 protein: CASSFMTGQETQYF. DNA of the CDR3: TGTGCCAGCAGCTTCATGACAGGCCAAGAGACCCAGTACTTC. The V call is TRBV5-5, the J call TRBJ2-5; TRBD1 might be the D (6 bases). The length of the CDR3 is 14 residues. V dropped 2 bases and J dropped 1 base, with 9 bases sitting between them. The germline gives CDR1 SGHKS, CDR2 YYEKEE (reference sequence).

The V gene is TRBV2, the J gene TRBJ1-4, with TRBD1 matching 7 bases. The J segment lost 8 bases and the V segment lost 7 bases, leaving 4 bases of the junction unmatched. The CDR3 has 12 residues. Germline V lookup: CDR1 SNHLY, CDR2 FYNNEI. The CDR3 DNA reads TGTGCCAGCACGGGACAGCAAGAAAAACTGTTTTTT. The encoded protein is CASTGQQEKLFF.

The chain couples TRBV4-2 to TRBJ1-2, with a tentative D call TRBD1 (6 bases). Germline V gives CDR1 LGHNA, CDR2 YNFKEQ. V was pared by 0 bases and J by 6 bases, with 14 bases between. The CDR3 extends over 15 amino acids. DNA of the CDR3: TGTGCCAGCAGCCAAGAAGGGTGGACAGCCAATGGCTACACCTTC. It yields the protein CASSQEGWTANGYTF.

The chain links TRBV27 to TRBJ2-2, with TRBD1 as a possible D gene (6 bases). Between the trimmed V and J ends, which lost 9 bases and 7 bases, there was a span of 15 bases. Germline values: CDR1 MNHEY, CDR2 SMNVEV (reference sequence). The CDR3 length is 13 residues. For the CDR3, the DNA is TGTGCCAGTAGGTGGGGGCGTATCGGGGAGCTGTTTTTT. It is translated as CASRWGRIGELFF.

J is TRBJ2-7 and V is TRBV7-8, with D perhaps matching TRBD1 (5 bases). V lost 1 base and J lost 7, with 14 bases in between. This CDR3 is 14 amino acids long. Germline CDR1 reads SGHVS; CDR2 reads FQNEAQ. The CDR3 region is CASSLVRMPGEQYF. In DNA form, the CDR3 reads TGTGCCAGCAGCTTAGTACGGATGCCAGGGGAGCAGTACTTC.

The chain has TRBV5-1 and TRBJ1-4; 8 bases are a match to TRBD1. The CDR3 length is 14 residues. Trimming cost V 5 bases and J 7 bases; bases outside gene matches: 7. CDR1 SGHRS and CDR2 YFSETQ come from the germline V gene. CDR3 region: CASRVQGAGEKLFF. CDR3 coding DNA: TGCGCCAGCAGGGTCCAGGGGGCGGGTGAAAAACTGTTTTTT.

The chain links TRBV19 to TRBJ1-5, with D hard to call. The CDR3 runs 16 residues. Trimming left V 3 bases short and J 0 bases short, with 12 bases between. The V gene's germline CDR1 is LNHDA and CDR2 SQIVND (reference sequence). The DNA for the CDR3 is TGTGCCAGTAGTATTGGCAGCTCCGGTAGCAATCAGCCCCAGCATTTT. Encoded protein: CASSIGSSGSNQPQHF.

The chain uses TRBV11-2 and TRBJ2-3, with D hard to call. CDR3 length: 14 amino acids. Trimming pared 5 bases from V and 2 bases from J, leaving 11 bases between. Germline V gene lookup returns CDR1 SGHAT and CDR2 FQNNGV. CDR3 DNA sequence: TGTGCCAGCAGCCTGTCAAGCTACACAGATACGCAGTATTTT. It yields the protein CASSLSSYTDTQYF.

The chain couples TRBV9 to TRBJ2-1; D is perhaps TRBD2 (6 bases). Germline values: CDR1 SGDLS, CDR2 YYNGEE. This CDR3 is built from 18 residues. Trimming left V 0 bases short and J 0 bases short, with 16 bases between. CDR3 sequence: CASSVDFRGSSSYNEQFF. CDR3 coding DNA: TGTGCCAGCAGCGTAGATTTCCGGGGGTCGAGCTCCTACAATGAGCAGTTCTTC.

The CDR3 DNA sequence: TGTGCCAGCAGCCGAACTAGCGGGGCATACAATGAGCAGTTCTTC. This codes for CASSRTSGAYNEQFF. V gene TRBV6-5 combines with J gene TRBJ2-1, with 10 bases lining up with TRBD2. The CDR3 length is 15 residues. J was trimmed by 4 bases and V by 6 bases; bases with no gene match: 6. The germline V gene has CDR1 MNHEY and CDR2 SVGAGI.

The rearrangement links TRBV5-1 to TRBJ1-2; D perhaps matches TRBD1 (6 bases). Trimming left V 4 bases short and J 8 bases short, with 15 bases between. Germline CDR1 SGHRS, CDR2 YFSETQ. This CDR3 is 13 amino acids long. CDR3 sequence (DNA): TGCGCCAGCAGCACCCGCCAGGGGCAGGGCTACACCTTC. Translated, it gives CASSTRQGQGYTF.

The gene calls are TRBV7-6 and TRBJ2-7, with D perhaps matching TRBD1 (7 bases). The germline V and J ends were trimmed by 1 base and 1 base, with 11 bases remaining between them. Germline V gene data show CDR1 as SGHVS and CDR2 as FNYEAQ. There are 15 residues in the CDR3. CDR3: CASSLGGDRSYEQYF. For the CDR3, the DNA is TGTGCCAGCAGCTTAGGGGGGGACAGATCCTACGAGCAGTACTTC.

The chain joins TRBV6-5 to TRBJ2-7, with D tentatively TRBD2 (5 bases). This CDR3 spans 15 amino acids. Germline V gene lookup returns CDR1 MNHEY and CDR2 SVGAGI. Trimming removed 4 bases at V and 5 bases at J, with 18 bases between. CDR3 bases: TGTGCCAGCAGTTTAGCCGGGATACTCGTTCACGAGCAGTACTTC. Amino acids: CASSLAGILVHEQYF.

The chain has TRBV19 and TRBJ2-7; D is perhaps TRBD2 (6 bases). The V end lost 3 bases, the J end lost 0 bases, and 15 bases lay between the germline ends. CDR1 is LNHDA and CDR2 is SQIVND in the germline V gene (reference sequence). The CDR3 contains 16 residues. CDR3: CASSMGSGVDSYEQYF. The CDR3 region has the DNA TGTGCCAGTAGTATGGGGTCGGGGGTTGACTCCTACGAGCAGTACTTC.

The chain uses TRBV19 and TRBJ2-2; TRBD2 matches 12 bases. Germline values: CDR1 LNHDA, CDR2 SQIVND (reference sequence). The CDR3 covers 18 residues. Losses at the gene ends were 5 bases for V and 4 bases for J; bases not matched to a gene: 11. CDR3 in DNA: TGTGCCAGTAGTCGGCCTAGCGGGGGGGCCGGGACCACCGGGGAGCTGTTTTTT. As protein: CASSRPSGGAGTTGELFF.

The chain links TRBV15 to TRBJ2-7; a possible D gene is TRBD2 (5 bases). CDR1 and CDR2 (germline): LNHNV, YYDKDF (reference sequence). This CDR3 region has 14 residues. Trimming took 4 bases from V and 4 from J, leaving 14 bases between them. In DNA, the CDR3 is TGTGCCACCAGCAAGACGGGGTCTCGGTACGAGCAGTACTTC. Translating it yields CATSKTGSRYEQYF.

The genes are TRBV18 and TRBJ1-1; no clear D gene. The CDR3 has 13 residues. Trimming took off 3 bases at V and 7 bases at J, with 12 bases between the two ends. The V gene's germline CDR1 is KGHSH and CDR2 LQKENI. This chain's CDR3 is CASSPGIIGEAFF. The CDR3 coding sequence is TGTGCCAGCTCACCCGGGATAATTGGTGAAGCTTTCTTT.

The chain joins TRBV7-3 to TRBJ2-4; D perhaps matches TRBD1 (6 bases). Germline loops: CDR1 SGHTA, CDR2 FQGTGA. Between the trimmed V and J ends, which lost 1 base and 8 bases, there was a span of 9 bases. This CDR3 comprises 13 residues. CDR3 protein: CASSLNRDDIQYF. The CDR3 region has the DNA TGTGCCAGCAGCTTAAACAGGGATGACATTCAGTACTTC.